These 18 T cell receptor beta chains were sequenced from one sample in a study of cytomegalovirus exposure and HLA in healthy donors. TCRdb keeps only in-frame clones here, not all; method: immunoSEQ multiplex PCR. The repertoire holds around 200,000 clones, about 80% seen once, with 2.8% in the top ten. Sequences were obtained from PBMCs. The source of these receptors is a woman under 30 in good health and CMV-seropositive.

The gene calls are TRBV6-1 and TRBJ1-1, with D uncertain. V gave up 6 bases and J gave up 5 bases, with 10 bases separating them. The CDR3 runs to 12 residues. The germline V gene encodes CDR1 MNHNS and CDR2 SASEGT. CDR3 bases: TGTGCCAGCAGATCGACGGGGACTGAAGCTTTCTTT. It yields the protein CASRSTGTEAFF.

In this sample, this clone turned up a few times. This chain uses TRBV18 with TRBJ1-1; 7 bases fit TRBD1. This CDR3 has 13 residues. The germline gives CDR1 KGHSH, CDR2 LQKENI. V gave up 7 bases and J gave up 1 base; unmatched junction bases: 3. CDR3 sequence: CASFGQANTEAFF. In DNA form, the CDR3 reads TGTGCCAGCTTCGGACAGGCGAACACTGAAGCTTTCTTT.

The chain uses TRBV6-1 and TRBJ1-5; maybe TRBD1 (6 bases). Germline V gene sequence: CDR1 MNHNS, CDR2 SASEGT. CDR3 size: 12 residues. V lost 7 bases and J 6 bases, leaving 10 bases between the germline ends. The CDR3 bases are TGTGCCAGCAAGCAGGGGACTCAGCCCCAGCATTTT. Translation: CASKQGTQPQHF.

The chain links TRBV2 to TRBJ2-5, with 7 bases identical to TRBD2. Germline V gene sequence: CDR1 SNHLY, CDR2 FYNNEI. CDR3 length: 15 residues. Losses at the gene ends were 2 bases for V and 3 bases for J; bases not matched to a gene: 6. The CDR3 reads CASSEPPSGKETQYF. In DNA form, the CDR3 reads TGTGCCAGCAGTGAACCCCCTAGCGGCAAAGAGACCCAGTACTTC.

CDR3 loop: CASSQVTSGGGNTQYF. CDR3 nucleotides: TGCGCCAGCAGCCAAGTGACTAGCGGGGGGGGAAATACGCAGTATTTT. The chain carries TRBV4-1 and TRBJ2-3, with TRBD2 matching over 14 bases. Per germline, CDR1 MGHRA and CDR2 YSYEKL. V trimming: 1 base; J trimming: 7 bases; junction bases outside the gene matches: 4. CDR3 length equals 16 residues.

The J gene is TRBJ2-3, the V gene TRBV18; 7 positions match TRBD2. Unmatched junction bases numbered 6, after V lost 3 bases and J lost 3 bases. The CDR3 consists of 15 residues. Germline CDR1 is KGHSH and CDR2 is LQKENI. CDR3 DNA: TGTGCCAGCTCACCGAAAACGGGGGGTACAGATACGCAGTATTTT. Protein sequence: CASSPKTGGTDTQYF.

The V and J genes are TRBV2 and TRBJ1-5; D is perhaps TRBD1 (5 bases). This CDR3 region has 13 residues. V lost 3 bases to trimming and J lost 5 bases, with 8 bases between them. Germline CDR1 is SNHLY and CDR2 is FYNNEI. The CDR3, as DNA: TGTGCCAGCAGTGATCCAGGGTATCAGCCCCAGCATTTT. Protein: CASSDPGYQPQHF.

This rearrangement joins TRBV19 to TRBJ1-5; 7 bases are shared with TRBD1. V lost 8 bases, J lost 5 bases, and 9 bases stayed unmatched. Looked up from germline, CDR1 is LNHDA and CDR2 is SQIVND (reference sequence). The CDR3 runs 14 residues. The CDR3: CASDNRGRYQPQHF. The CDR3 region has the DNA TGTGCCAGTGATAACAGGGGTCGGTATCAGCCCCAGCATTTT. Based on the CDR3 plus reference TRBV19 and TRBJ1-5, the full variable domain is DGGITQSPKYLFRKEGQNVTLSCEQNLNHDAMYWYRQDPGQGLRLIYYSQIVNDFQKGDIAEGYSVSREKKESFPLTVTSAQKNPTAFYLCASDNRGRYQPQHFGDGTRLSIL.

The chain has TRBV5-1 and TRBJ2-7; D ambiguous. Germline lookup yields CDR1 SGHRS and CDR2 YFSETQ. Between the trimmed V and J ends, which lost 4 bases and 3 bases, there was a span of 11 bases. This CDR3 has 13 residues. This chain's CDR3 is CASSPNADYEQYF. Written as DNA, the CDR3 is TGCGCCAGCAGCCCGAATGCGGACTACGAGCAGTACTTC.

The chain recombines TRBV29-1 with TRBJ2-7, with a possible D match to TRBD1 (7 bases). The V end lost 4 bases, the J end lost 2 bases, and 9 bases lay between the germline ends. CDR1 SQVTM and CDR2 ANQGSEA come from the germline V gene. The CDR3 totals 12 residues. The CDR3 DNA is TGCAGCGTTGCAGGGGGGACCTACGAGCAGTACTTC. It specifies CSVAGGTYEQYF.

The chain is built from TRBV15 and TRBJ2-6; 7 positions agree with TRBD2. Per germline, CDR1 LNHNV and CDR2 YYDKDF (reference sequence). The CDR3 has 17 residues. The V gene end was trimmed by 8 bases and the J gene end by 1 base; junction bases not matched to a gene: 11. The CDR3 is CATSGRAGGSGANVLTF. CDR3 coding DNA: TGTGCCACCTCAGGGAGGGCCGGAGGGTCTGGGGCCAACGTCCTGACTTTC.

V gene TRBV19 combines with J gene TRBJ2-2, with D unclear. Trimming shortened V by 0 bases and J by 6 bases, and 5 bases separated the two germline ends. This CDR3 comprises 13 residues. In germline, CDR1 is LNHDA, CDR2 SQIVND (reference sequence). The CDR3 DNA is TGTGCCAGTAGTATAGACCGAGCCGGGGAGCTGTTTTTT. It yields the protein CASSIDRAGELFF.

This clone appeared a single time. The chain recombines TRBV7-3 with TRBJ2-1, with 12 nucleotides matching TRBD2. The CDR3 contains 19 residues. V lost 2 bases, J lost 6 bases, and 14 bases stayed unmatched. Germline CDR1 reads SGHTA; CDR2 reads FQGTGA. The CDR3 loop reads CASSLLAGGLLLGGNEQFF. CDR3 sequence (DNA): TGTGCCAGCAGCTTACTAGCGGGGGGGCTCCTACTCGGAGGCAATGAGCAGTTCTTC. Supplemented by reference TRBV7-3 and TRBJ2-1, the full variable domain reads GAGVSQTPSNKVTEKGKYVELRCDPISGHTALYWYRQSLGQGPEFLIYFQGTGAADDSGLPNDRFFAVRPEGSVSTLKIQRTERGDSAVYLCASSLLAGGLLLGGNEQFFGPGTRLTVL.

The chain recombines TRBV5-4 with TRBJ2-7; no firm D call. This CDR3 has 14 amino acids. Germline loops: CDR1 SGHNT, CDR2 YYREEE (reference sequence). V was cut by 3 bases and J by 1 base, with 11 bases left in between. The CDR3, as DNA: TGTGCCAGCAGCTCAAAGTCAGGATCCTACGAGCAGTACTTC. Translation gives CASSSKSGSYEQYF.

V and J are TRBV2 and TRBJ1-5, with D tentatively TRBD1 (5 bases). Trimming shortened V by 1 base and J by 6 bases, and 13 bases separated the two germline ends. The CDR3 runs to 15 residues. The germline V gene encodes CDR1 SNHLY and CDR2 FYNNEI. For the CDR3, the DNA is TGTGCCAGCAGTGAAGAGATGGGGGGAGCTCAGCCCCAGCATTTT. Its protein product is CASSEEMGGAQPQHF.

V and J are TRBV4-2 and TRBJ2-3; a possible D gene is TRBD2 (7 bases). The length of the CDR3 is 19 residues. The germline V gene has CDR1 LGHNA and CDR2 YNFKEQ. Trimming pared 0 bases from V and 2 bases from J, leaving 21 bases between. The CDR3 loop is CASSQDWGQISGVTDTQYF. The CDR3 DNA sequence: TGTGCCAGCAGCCAAGATTGGGGGCAAATCAGCGGGGTCACAGATACGCAGTATTTT.

The chain employs TRBV6-1 and TRBJ2-1, with D perhaps TRBD1 (6 bases). The ends were cut back, 7 bases at V and 7 bases at J, with 17 bases in the middle. Germline V gene sequence: CDR1 MNHNS, CDR2 SASEGT. The CDR3 sequence is 14 residues long. The CDR3 region has the DNA TGTGCCAGCAACCTGGGACACTCCGGGAATGAGCAGTTCTTC. As protein: CASNLGHSGNEQFF.

V usage is TRBV19 and J usage is TRBJ2-7; D remains unclear. CDR3 size: 14 residues. Trimming shortened V by 1 base and J by 2 bases, and 9 bases separated the two germline ends. Germline CDR1 LNHDA, CDR2 SQIVND (reference sequence). The chain's CDR3 is CASSIVSGAYEQYF. CDR3 in DNA: TGTGCCAGTAGTATAGTCTCCGGAGCCTACGAGCAGTACTTC.